The 30 T cell receptor beta chains below come from one sample, sequenced in a study of beta chain features in type 1 diabetes. Since all of the isolated RNA was reverse transcribed, expressed TCRB transcripts were what got sequenced. Produced via immunoSEQ multiplex PCR; TCRdb's table is partial and in-frame only. The repertoire holds hundreds of thousands of clones, around 15% seen once, with around 7% in the top ten. What was sequenced was central memory CD4+ T cells from blood. The receptors were gathered from a man aged 25-45 years in good health.

The chain employs TRBV23-1 and TRBJ1-5; D is unresolved. Being an ORF, TRBV23-1 has a function that is uncertain. This CDR3 contains 16 residues. V was clipped by 1 base and J by 3 bases, with 13 bases between them. In DNA form, the CDR3 reads TGCGCCAGCAGTCAATGTCGGTGGGCTTTCAATCAGCCCCAGCATTTT. As protein: CASSQCRWAFNQPQHF.

This clone came up a few times. This chain connects TRBV18 to TRBJ2-1; D ambiguous. The CDR3 sequence is 12 residues long. Germline CDR1 KGHSH, CDR2 LQKENI. V was cut by 4 bases and J by 5 bases, with 6 bases left in between. In DNA, the CDR3 is TGTGCCAGCTCACTCGACCACAATGAGCAGTTCTTC. Protein sequence: CASSLDHNEQFF. The whole variable domain, filled in from reference TRBV18 and TRBJ2-1, reads NAGVMQNPRHLVRRRGQEARLRCSPMKGHSHVYWYRQLPEEGLKFMVYLQKENIIDESGMPKERFSAEFPKEGPSILRIQQVVRGDSAAYFCASSLDHNEQFFGPGTRLTVL.

Comment on this clone: The junction departs from germline at one end; a sequencing error may be responsible. The rearrangement uses TRBV23-1 and TRBJ2-2; D possibly corresponds to TRBD2 (5 bases). TRBV23-1 is an ORF, and what it does is uncertain. The CDR3 runs to 14 residues. The chain's CDR3 is CASNPKPDLRGAVF. CDR3 nucleotide sequence: TGCGCCAGCAATCCAAAACCGGACCTCCGGGGAGCTGTTTTT.

This clone was observed at least ten times. The chain carries TRBV6-5 and TRBJ2-5; tentatively, D is TRBD2 (6 bases). The ends were cut back, 3 bases at V and 5 bases at J, with 10 bases in the middle. The CDR3 contains 13 residues. Germline assignment: CDR1 MNHEY and CDR2 SVGAGI. Here the CDR3 reads CASSYGGVETQYF. CDR3 sequence (DNA): TGTGCCAGCAGTTATGGCGGGGTTGAGACCCAGTACTTC.

A few counts support this clone. The CDR3 region is CASSQGTAEDTQYF. CDR3 sequence (DNA): TGCGCCAGCAGCCAAGGAACCGCCGAAGATACGCAGTATTTT. This chain connects TRBV4-3 to TRBJ2-3; D gene unclear. The V end was cut by 1 base, the J end by 5 bases, with 10 bases between. This CDR3 is 14 amino acids long. Germline V gene data show CDR1 as LGHNA and CDR2 as YSLEER.

In this sample, this clone turned up a few times. J is TRBJ2-5 and V is TRBV7-2; 7 bases are a match to TRBD2. CDR1 SGHTA and CDR2 FQGNSA come from the germline V gene. The CDR3 loop spans 14 amino acids. The trim removed 5 bases at V and 4 bases at J, leaving 7 bases unmatched. This CDR3 reads CASSHGGGRETQYF. The CDR3 region has the DNA TGTGCCAGCAGCCACGGGGGAGGGAGAGAGACCCAGTACTTC.

This clone is a singleton in its sample. The same CDR3 arises from other DNA sequences in this sample as well. The chain combines TRBV5-6 with TRBJ1-2; 7 bases match TRBD1. Germline trimming cut 0 bases from V and 4 bases from J; bases unmatched to any gene: 3. CDR3 size: 14 residues. Germline CDR1 reads SGHDT; CDR2 reads YYEEEE. In nucleotides, the CDR3 is TGTGCCAGCAGCTTGGACAGGGGATCCTATGGCTACACCTTC. This translates into CASSLDRGSYGYTF.

This clone has a handful of counts. The chain links TRBV11-3 to TRBJ1-6, with TRBD1 matching over 7 bases. This CDR3 has 14 amino acids. Germline CDR1 is SGHNT and CDR2 is YENEEA. Losses at the gene ends were 6 bases for V and 8 bases for J; bases not matched to a gene: 7. This CDR3 is CASSLGGTDSPLHF. CDR3 nucleotide sequence: TGTGCCAGCAGTCTCGGCGGGACAGATTCACCCCTCCACTTT.

The CDR3 bases are TGTGCCAGCAGCCCACCCCGGACTAGCGGGGGCGTATACAATGAGCAGTTCTTC. It codes for CASSPPRTSGGVYNEQFF. The chain uses TRBV7-2 and TRBJ2-1; 13 bases are a match to TRBD2. The germline V gene encodes CDR1 SGHTA and CDR2 FQGNSA. V was clipped by 5 bases and J by 4 bases; unmatched bases: 11. CDR3 size: 18 residues.

This clone was recorded a few times. This chain's CDR3 is CASNIRDTYEQYF. The CDR3 DNA sequence: TGTGCCAGCAATATCCGGGACACCTACGAGCAGTACTTC. The chain links TRBV28 to TRBJ2-7; weak D call: TRBD1 (6 bases). The germline V gene has CDR1 MDHEN and CDR2 SYDVKM. V lost 7 bases to trimming and J lost 2 bases, with 12 bases between them. This CDR3 comprises 13 residues.

This clone has a handful of counts. The chain recombines TRBV6-5 with TRBJ1-4; D unresolved. Germline V gene data show CDR1 as MNHEY and CDR2 as SVGAGI. This CDR3 spans 13 amino acids. The germline V and J ends were trimmed by 10 bases and 5 bases, with 14 bases remaining between them. CDR3 in amino acids: CATKDSPNEKLFF. The CDR3 DNA reads TGTGCCACCAAGGACTCTCCCAATGAAAAACTGTTTTTT.

In DNA, the CDR3 is TGTGCCAGCAGCATACCGGGGCTAAACAGGAGAATAGCCAAAAACATTCAGTACTTC. This encodes CASSIPGLNRRIAKNIQYF. This sequence joins TRBV9 and TRBJ2-4; tentatively, D is TRBD1 or TRBD2 (5 bases each). This CDR3 comprises 19 residues. Germline CDR1 reads SGDLS; CDR2 reads YYNGEE. V was shortened by 4 bases and J by 0 bases, with 23 bases between the two germline ends.

The chain carries TRBV27 and TRBJ1-6; D is perhaps TRBD1 (6 bases). V lost 2 bases and J lost 8, with 10 bases in between. From germline, CDR1 is MNHEY and CDR2 SMNVEV (reference sequence). The CDR3 covers 14 residues. The CDR3 sequence is CASSLTQGHSPLHF. The CDR3 bases are TGTGCCAGCAGTTTAACACAGGGTCATTCACCCCTCCACTTT.

This clone showed up just a few times. The chain is built from TRBV2 and TRBJ1-6; D ambiguous. This CDR3 region has 13 residues. Germline-derived CDR1 and CDR2 are SNHLY and FYNNEI. Trimming removed 5 bases at V and 10 bases at J, with 12 bases between. The CDR3 nucleotides read TGTGCCAGCAGTACCGGACCGTTATCACCCCTCCACTTT. It yields the protein CASSTGPLSPLHF.

This clone was seen a few times. The chain is built from TRBV29-1 and TRBJ2-3; D not certain. The CDR3 spans 12 residues. Trimming pared 5 bases from V and 2 bases from J, leaving 8 bases between. Germline V gene sequence: CDR1 SQVTM, CDR2 ANQGSEA. In DNA, the CDR3 is TGCAGCGTTCTAGGGAACACAGATACGCAGTATTTT. Translation: CSVLGNTDTQYF.

This clone was found a few times. The chain is built from TRBV6-1 and TRBJ2-5; perhaps D is TRBD1 or TRBD2 (6 bases each). The V end was cut by 7 bases, the J end by 3 bases, with 15 bases between. Per the germline V gene, CDR1 is MNHNS and CDR2 is SASEGT. CDR3 length equals 14 residues. The CDR3 spells CASNDGGPEETQYF. The CDR3 DNA reads TGTGCCAGCAATGATGGGGGGCCGGAAGAGACCCAGTACTTC.

The V gene is TRBV6-1, the J gene TRBJ1-1; D unclear. V gave up 1 base and J gave up 10 bases, with 13 bases separating them. CDR1 is MNHNS, CDR2 SASEGT, per germline. The CDR3 is 13 amino acids. The CDR3 loop reads CASSEEVSIAAFF. The CDR3 DNA follows: TGTGCCAGCAGTGAAGAGGTATCTATAGCAGCTTTCTTT.

In regard to this clone: No DNA is shown, since the ends of the CDR3 on it are uncertain; the CDR3 is the one TCRdb lists. This chain links TRBV12-2 with TRBJ2-3; the listed D gene, TRBD2, was not tested against the DNA. TRBV12-2 is a pseudogene locus. A total of 16 residues make up the CDR3, ends included. The CDR3 spells CASSQNVASGTDTQYF.

The chain links TRBV18 to TRBJ2-1; 9 bases agree with TRBD1. The CDR3 covers 15 residues. CDR1 and CDR2 (germline): KGHSH, LQKENI. V dropped 3 bases and J dropped 3; count of bases not matched to a gene: 3. DNA of the CDR3: TGTGCCAGCTCACCCAGGGACAGGGACTACAATGAGCAGTTCTTC. Its protein product is CASSPRDRDYNEQFF.

On this clone: A much larger clone lies a single base off, so this may be a read error. The gene calls are TRBV11-3 and TRBJ1-1, with D uncertain. This CDR3 contains 13 residues. Per germline, CDR1 SGHNT and CDR2 YENEEA. V lost 3 bases to trimming and J lost 1 base, with 6 bases between them. The CDR3 is CASSLTANTEAFF. The CDR3 DNA reads as TGTGCCAGCAGCTTGACGGCGAACACTGAAGCTTTCTTT.

For this clone: The junction and the germline gene differ at one end; a read error may be behind it. The rearrangement uses TRBV7-9 and TRBJ2-7; the match to TRBD1 covers 8 bases. Germline CDR1 SEHNR, CDR2 FQNEAQ (reference sequence). This CDR3 contains 13 residues. CDR3 nucleotide sequence: TGTGCCAGCAGTTTTGGACAGGGCTACGGGCAGTACTTC. Its translation: CASSFGQGYGQYF.

Details on this clone: Additional DNA sequences in this sample encode the identical CDR3. The rearrangement joins TRBV20-1 to TRBJ1-2; the D is unclear. Looked up from germline, CDR1 is DFQATT and CDR2 is SNEGSKA (reference sequence). There are 11 residues in the CDR3. V shed 6 bases and J shed 5 bases, with 10 bases lying between them. The CDR3 nucleotides are TGCAGTGCCAGATTTGGGTATGGCTACACCTTC. Its translation is CSARFGYGYTF.

In this sample, this clone turned up a few times. This chain joins TRBV6-5 and TRBJ1-2; D is perhaps TRBD1 (5 bases). V gave up 2 bases and J gave up 5 bases, with 9 bases separating them. The CDR3 totals 13 residues. Germline CDR1 is MNHEY and CDR2 is SVGAGI. The CDR3 DNA reads TGTGCCAGCAGTTACGACAGTTTTTATGGCTACACCTTC. Its protein is CASSYDSFYGYTF.

This clone occurred a few times. This chain connects TRBV10-2 to TRBJ2-7; the D gene could be TRBD1 or TRBD2 (5 bases each). The V gene lost 0 bases and the J gene lost 2 bases, with 11 bases spanning the gap. CDR3 size: 15 residues. Germline V gene lookup returns CDR1 WSHSY and CDR2 SAAADI. The CDR3 region has the DNA TGCGCCAGCAGTGAGTCGAACAGAGGGGCCTACGAGCAGTACTTC. Translation: CASSESNRGAYEQYF.

In its sample, this clone was seen many times. The V gene is TRBV7-2, the J gene TRBJ2-7; 12 nucleotides agree with TRBD2. The germline V gene has CDR1 SGHTA and CDR2 FQGNSA. J gave up 11 bases and V 4 bases, and 0 bases lay outside the gene matches. This CDR3 has 11 residues. The CDR3 loop reads CASSSSGGEYF. CDR3 DNA: TGTGCCAGCAGCTCTAGCGGGGGGGAGTACTTC.

This clone has more than one count but fewer than ten. V gene TRBV28 combines with J gene TRBJ1-5, with 9 bases aligning to TRBD1. With 2 bases clipped from V and 7 bases from J, the junction kept 6 bases outside the gene matches. The CDR3 extends over 15 amino acids. Looked up from germline, CDR1 is MDHEN and CDR2 is SYDVKM. The CDR3 nucleotides read TGTGCCAGCAGTTTACCCGGGACAGGGCCGCAGCCCCAGCATTTT. Amino acids: CASSLPGTGPQPQHF.

This CDR3 reads CASRPGILGEQYF. The CDR3 coding sequence is TGTGCCAGCAGGCCAGGGATCCTAGGCGAGCAGTACTTC. The chain employs TRBV6-5 and TRBJ2-7; D may be TRBD1 (5 bases). Germline V gene lookup returns CDR1 MNHEY and CDR2 SVGAGI. V was clipped by 6 bases and J by 6 bases, with 15 bases between them. There are 13 residues in the CDR3.

The chain combines TRBV7-9 with TRBJ1-4; D may be TRBD1 (6 bases). V was clipped by 6 bases and J by 8 bases, with 13 bases between them. CDR3 size: 13 residues. Germline V gene data show CDR1 as SEHNR and CDR2 as FQNEAQ (reference sequence). CDR3 sequence reads: CASSLTGLEKLFF. For the CDR3, the DNA is TGTGCCAGCAGTCTGACAGGTTTGGAAAAACTGTTTTTT. Using reference TRBV7-9 and TRBJ1-4 for the parts outside the CDR3, the full variable domain is DTGVSQNPRHKITKRGQNVTFRCDPISEHNRLYWYRQTLGQGPEFLTYFQNEAQLEKSRLLSDRFSAERPKGSFSTLEIQRTEQGDSAMYLCASSLTGLEKLFFGSGTQLSVL.

This clone was seen a few times. V is TRBV4-2 and J is TRBJ1-4, with D perhaps TRBD1 (6 bases). V lost 0 bases, J lost 6 bases, and 26 bases lay in between. The CDR3 has 20 residues. Per germline, CDR1 LGHNA and CDR2 YNFKEQ. The CDR3 DNA is TGTGCCAGCAGCCAAGAGTTTTGGGGAGATTTAGGGGGATTTGATGAAAAACTGTTTTTT. Translation gives CASSQEFWGDLGGFDEKLFF.

This clone came up a few times. The gene calls are TRBV11-3 and TRBJ1-3, with D possibly being TRBD1 (5 bases). Germline V CDR1 and CDR2: SGHNT, YENEEA. The CDR3 length is 14 residues. V was trimmed by 8 bases and J by 1 base, leaving 12 bases between them. Here the CDR3 reads CASRRGQSGNTIYF. CDR3 DNA sequence: TGTGCCAGCCGTCGTGGACAATCTGGAAACACCATATATTTT.